These T cell receptor beta chains were read from a single sample in a study of cytomegalovirus exposure and HLA in healthy donors. Sequencing was performed with immunoSEQ multiplex PCR; in TCRdb, only in-frame clones are kept and a portion is missing. The profile covers 75,000 to 90,000 clones, with around 79% appearing a single time and around 5.4% taken by the ten largest. Source material: PBMCs. The receptors stem from a male donor in good health and CMV-seropositive. CDR3s include the opening cysteine and the closing phenylalanine or tryptophan. D genes are given only for firm matches. Size values are once, few and many counts, or a class for expanded clones, and some rows have none.

TGTGCCAGCAGCTCCCTTGGGGGGGACCCCTATAATTCACCCCTCCACTTT | CASSSLGGDPYNSPLHF | - | - | TRBJ1-6 | TRBV28
TGTGCCAGCAGCCAAGACTTGGAAAACACTGAAGCTTTCTTT | CASSQDLENTEAFF | - | - | TRBJ1-1 | TRBV5-8
TGTGCCAGCAGCAGAACGGGACTGTACAATGAGCAGTTCTTC | CASSRTGLYNEQFF | - | - | TRBJ2-1 | TRBV9
TGTGCCAGCAGCTTCGGGACAGGGCGAAAACTGTTTTTT | CASSFGTGRKLFF | TRBD1 | - | TRBJ1-4 | TRBV7-9
TGTGCCAGCTCACCCGGGGGCTATGGCTACACCTTC | CASSPGGYGYTF | - | - | TRBJ1-2 | TRBV18
TGTGCCAGCAGCCTAGCGCCTACCTACGAGCAGTACTTC | CASSLAPTYEQYF | - | - | TRBJ2-7 | TRBV13
TGTTCCAGCAGCTCGATCGGATTAGCTTACCGGGGGTTTGAGCAGTACTTC | CSSSSIGLAYRGFEQYF | - | few | TRBJ2-7 | TRBV7-9
TGTGCCAGCAGCTTAGGACTAGCGCTCTCCTACGAGCAGTACTTC | CASSLGLALSYEQYF | TRBD2 | - | TRBJ2-7 | TRBV13
TGTGCCAGCAGGTTGAGCGGGTACTCTGGAAACACCATATATTTT | CASRLSGYSGNTIYF | - | - | TRBJ1-3 | TRBV27
TGTGCCAGTAGGGATCCGGACAGGGGTGAAAAACTGTTTTTT | CASRDPDRGEKLFF | TRBD1 | - | TRBJ1-4 | TRBV19
TGTGCCAGCAGTTTTGCCGGACAGAGCTACGAGCAGTACTTC | CASSFAGQSYEQYF | - | - | TRBJ2-7 | TRBV28
TGCAGCGTTGATCGGCAGGGGGAGACCCAGTACTTC | CSVDRQGETQYF | - | once | TRBJ2-5 | TRBV29-1
TGTGCCAGCAGTACCACTCGGGGCGGGAACTACGAGCAGTACTTC | CASSTTRGGNYEQYF | - | - | TRBJ2-7 | TRBV6-6
TGTGCCATCAGTACACGACAGGGGGCATTACCCGAGCAGTACTTC | CAISTRQGALPEQYF | TRBD1 | - | TRBJ2-7 | TRBV10-3
TGTGCCAGCAGCTTAGGGTACAGGGGGCCCTATGGCTACACCTTC | CASSLGYRGPYGYTF | TRBD1 | - | TRBJ1-2 | TRBV7-2
TGTGCCAGTAGTTTTACAGGGGGCGCGTCTAATTCACCCCTCCACTTT | CASSFTGGASNSPLHF | TRBD1 | - | TRBJ1-6 | TRBV19
TGTGCCAGCAGCTTAGAAATAGCGGCTAACACCGGGGAGCTGTTTTTT | CASSLEIAANTGELFF | - | - | TRBJ2-2 | TRBV11-2
TGCAGCGGCAGGGGGAAGCTATACGAGCAGTACTTC | CSGRGKLYEQYF | TRBD1 | - | TRBJ2-7 | TRBV29-1
TGTGCCAGCAGCTCGGGGACTAGCGGGAGGGGTAGGCAGTACTTC | CASSSGTSGRGRQYF | TRBD2 | - | TRBJ2-7 | TRBV7-2
TGTGCCAGCAGCTCCTTCCGGACATCCCAAGAGACCCAGTACTTC | CASSSFRTSQETQYF | - | - | TRBJ2-5 | TRBV5-8
TGTGCCAGCAGTGACACATCGACAGGGTGGGGGGAGACCCAGTACTTC | CASSDTSTGWGETQYF | TRBD1 | - | TRBJ2-5 | TRBV6-1
TGTGCCAGCAGCGTAGATGGACAGTATTACGGGGAGCTGTTTTTT | CASSVDGQYYGELFF | - | - | TRBJ2-2 | TRBV9
TGTGCCAGTAGTATGAACAGGGGGGGACAAGAGACCCAGTACTTC | CASSMNRGGQETQYF | - | once | TRBJ2-5 | TRBV19
TGTGCCAGTAGTATAGGACAGGGCCTGCACAATGAGCAGTTCTTC | CASSIGQGLHNEQFF | TRBD1 | - | TRBJ2-1 | TRBV19
TGTGCCAGCAGCGCCTTGAGGTTTCCTCCCACTGAAGCTTTCTTT | CASSALRFPPTEAFF | - | once | TRBJ1-1 | TRBV2
TGTGCCAGCAGCCAGGGGGACATCCTTAACTATGGCTACACCTTC | CASSQGDILNYGYTF | - | - | TRBJ1-2 | TRBV4-2
TGTGCCAGCAGTTTATTTCTTCGGGACAGCGATAGCAATCAGCCCCAGCATTTT | CASSLFLRDSDSNQPQHF | TRBD1 | - | TRBJ1-5 | TRBV28